These 24 T cell receptor beta chains were all obtained from the same sample, sequenced in a study of OX40 agonist ivuxolimab in advanced cancers. TCRdb's table, derived via immunoSEQ multiplex PCR, lists solely in-frame clones and lacks some. The sample contains approximately 27,000 clones, more than 75% of which appear only once. Sequencing used CD4+ or CD8+ T cells sorted from blood, obtained in a trial of the OX40 agonist ivuxolimab. The origin of the receptors is an adult with an advanced solid tumor such as melanoma, head and neck, liver or kidney cancer.

The rearrangement links TRBV6-5 to TRBJ2-4; a weak D match, TRBD2 (7 bases). Germline CDR1 MNHEY, CDR2 SVGAGI. This CDR3 region has 15 residues. V shed 6 bases and J shed 4 bases, with 16 bases lying between them. The CDR3 reads CASSPTGGRKNIQYF. DNA for the CDR3: TGTGCCAGCAGCCCCACGGGGGGCCGGAAAAACATTCAGTACTTC.

The V gene is TRBV19, the J gene TRBJ2-2, with TRBD1 matching over 9 bases. CDR3 length: 15 residues. The trim removed 3 bases at V and 5 bases at J, leaving 4 bases unmatched. Germline lookup yields CDR1 LNHDA and CDR2 SQIVND (reference sequence). This CDR3 is CASSMGQGRTGELFF. The CDR3 DNA is TGTGCCAGTAGTATGGGACAGGGAAGGACCGGGGAGCTGTTTTTT.

V gene TRBV5-5 combines with J gene TRBJ2-7; 7 nucleotides line up with TRBD2. CDR1 is SGHKS, CDR2 YYEKEE, per germline (reference sequence). The trim removed 3 bases at V and 5 bases at J, leaving 5 bases unmatched. The CDR3 consists of 13 residues. CDR3 DNA sequence: TGTGCCAGCAGCTCCTCTAGCGGAAACGAGCAGTACTTC. Translating gives CASSSSSGNEQYF. Looking up the rest from reference TRBV5-5 and TRBJ2-7 gives the full variable domain: DAGVTQSPTHLIKTRGQQVTLRCSPISGHKSVSWYQQVLGQGPQFIFQYYEKEERGRGNFPDRFSARQFPNYSSELNVNALLLGDSALYLCASSSSSGNEQYFGPGTRLTVT.

The chain joins TRBV4-1 to TRBJ2-3; D remains ambiguous. CDR1 MGHRA and CDR2 YSYEKL come from the germline V gene. V was trimmed by 1 base and J by 3 bases, leaving 14 bases between them. The CDR3 has 16 residues. The CDR3 protein is CASSQVNLVVTDTQYF. CDR3 DNA sequence: TGCGCCAGCAGCCAAGTGAATCTTGTGGTGACAGATACGCAGTATTTT.

V gene TRBV27 combines with J gene TRBJ2-1, with 8 bases lining up with TRBD1. The CDR3 length is 18 residues. Trimming cost V 3 bases and J 4 bases; bases outside gene matches: 14. Germline CDR1 and CDR2: MNHEY and SMNVEV (reference sequence). This CDR3 reads CASSLNTQGQGGYNEQFF. CDR3 DNA: TGTGCCAGCAGTTTGAACACACAAGGACAGGGAGGATACAATGAGCAGTTCTTC.

The J gene is TRBJ2-7, the V gene TRBV7-8; D unresolved. The germline gives CDR1 SGHVS, CDR2 FQNEAQ. The CDR3 length is 14 residues. The germline V and J ends were trimmed by 2 bases and 2 bases, with 10 bases remaining between them. CDR3 nucleotides: TGTGCCAGCAGCTTAATTGAACCCACCTACGAGCAGTACTTC. This codes for CASSLIEPTYEQYF.

This chain joins TRBV19 and TRBJ2-5; D possibly uses TRBD1 or TRBD2 (5 bases each). The length of the CDR3 is 14 residues. From germline, CDR1 is LNHDA and CDR2 SQIVND (reference sequence). CDR3 coding DNA: TGTACCACTAGTAGGACAACGTACCAAGAGACCCAGTACTTC. Protein sequence: CTTSRTTYQETQYF.

The rearrangement links TRBV29-1 to TRBJ2-1, with 7 bases aligning to TRBD2. The CDR3 extends over 15 amino acids. The V gene end was trimmed by 5 bases and the J gene end by 0 bases; junction bases not matched to a gene: 7. CDR1 and CDR2 from the germline V gene are SQVTM and ANQGSEA. The CDR3 reads CSVFGAGASYNEQFF. The CDR3 DNA reads as TGCAGCGTTTTTGGGGCGGGAGCCTCCTACAATGAGCAGTTCTTC.

This clone was seen only a few times. The chain recombines TRBV27 with TRBJ2-1; D might be TRBD1 (6 bases). Germline V CDR1 and CDR2: MNHEY, SMNVEV (reference sequence). Trimming stripped 2 bases from V and 4 bases from J, with 12 bases between. CDR3 size: 15 residues. The CDR3 sequence: CASSLVGARYNEQFF. As DNA, the CDR3 is TGTGCCAGCAGTTTAGTGGGGGCTAGGTACAATGAGCAGTTCTTC.

The rearrangement joins TRBV19 to TRBJ1-1; D remains unclear. CDR1 LNHDA and CDR2 SQIVND come from the germline V gene (reference sequence). V was cut by 4 bases and J by 10 bases, with 13 bases left in between. This CDR3 is 12 amino acids long. The CDR3 nucleotides read TGTGCCAGTAGTAGTATCGGGGAAAGAGCTTTCTTT. Its protein is CASSSIGERAFF.

In its sample, this clone was seen a few times. The chain uses TRBV7-6 and TRBJ2-1, with 14 bases identical to TRBD2. Trimming cost V 5 bases and J 0 bases; bases outside gene matches: 3. The V gene's germline CDR1 is SGHVS and CDR2 FNYEAQ. The CDR3 has 17 amino acids. The CDR3, as DNA: TGTGCCAGCAGCGCGGGACTAGCGGGAGTCTCCTACAATGAGCAGTTCTTC. It codes for CASSAGLAGVSYNEQFF.

This rearrangement joins TRBV7-9 to TRBJ2-5, with D perhaps TRBD1 (5 bases). The V gene lost 7 bases and the J gene lost 3 bases, with 15 bases spanning the gap. This CDR3 region has 14 residues. In germline, CDR1 is SEHNR, CDR2 FQNEAQ (reference sequence). CDR3 amino acids: CASTTVSTEETQYF. For the CDR3, the DNA is TGTGCCAGCACGACAGTCTCCACTGAAGAGACCCAGTACTTC.

The chain employs TRBV9 and TRBJ1-1; D possibly corresponds to TRBD1 (5 bases). Trimming cost V 4 bases and J 1 base, with 14 bases left between them. CDR1 SGDLS and CDR2 YYNGEE come from the germline V gene. The CDR3 is made up of 15 amino acids. CDR3 sequence reads: CASSPDDSTNTEAFF. The CDR3 region has the DNA TGTGCCAGCAGCCCAGACGACAGTACGAACACTGAAGCTTTCTTT.

This rearrangement joins TRBV6-5 to TRBJ2-7; 8 nucleotides match TRBD2. V lost 5 bases, J lost 6 bases, and 12 bases stayed unmatched. Germline loops: CDR1 MNHEY, CDR2 SVGAGI. The CDR3 runs 15 residues. As DNA, the CDR3 is TGTGCCAGCAGTCCTAACCCGGGACTAGGGACCGAGCAGTACTTC. Its protein is CASSPNPGLGTEQYF.

The gene calls are TRBV19 and TRBJ2-1; 10 bases agree with TRBD1. CDR3 length: 16 amino acids. CDR1 and CDR2 (germline): LNHDA, SQIVND (reference sequence). V dropped 1 base and J dropped 5; count of bases not matched to a gene: 5. The CDR3 DNA sequence: TGTGCCAGTAGTATAGTCTGGGACAGGGGAGACAATGAGCAGTTCTTC. Its translation is CASSIVWDRGDNEQFF.

The chain carries TRBV19 and TRBJ2-1, with D hard to call. The CDR3 contains 14 residues. In germline, CDR1 is LNHDA, CDR2 SQIVND (reference sequence). Trimming pared 3 bases from V and 1 base from J, leaving 7 bases between. CDR3 in amino acids: CASSISKSYNEQFF. CDR3 bases: TGTGCCAGTAGTATCAGTAAGTCCTACAATGAGCAGTTCTTC.

The genes are TRBV25-1 and TRBJ2-1; 8 bases match TRBD1. The V segment lost 4 bases and the J segment 7 bases; nucleotides outside the gene matches: 9. The CDR3 totals 15 residues. CDR1 and CDR2 (germline): MGHDK, SYGVNS. CDR3 in DNA: TGTGCCAGCAGTGTTAGGGCAGGGGGCATGAATGAGCAGTTCTTC. Translation gives CASSVRAGGMNEQFF. Full variable domain (outside the CDR3, taken from reference TRBV25-1 and TRBJ2-1): EADIYQTPRYLVIGTGKKITLECSQTMGHDKMYWYQQDPGMELHLIHYSYGVNSTEKGDLSSESTVSRIRTEHFPLTLESARPSHTSQYLCASSVRAGGMNEQFFGPGTRLTVL.

Written as DNA, the CDR3 is TGTGCCAGCAGTGTACAAGGTGGATTTAGGGAAGCTTTCTTT. Protein: CASSVQGGFREAFF. The chain uses TRBV27 and TRBJ1-1, with no clear D. The CDR3 runs 14 residues. Germline values: CDR1 MNHEY, CDR2 SMNVEV (reference sequence). With 5 bases removed from V and 8 bases from J, the gap between germline ends came to 18 bases.

CDR3: CASSQDTGYNEQFF. The CDR3 DNA follows: TGCGCCAGCAGCCAAGATACAGGTTACAATGAGCAGTTCTTC. This sequence joins TRBV4-3 and TRBJ2-1; D may be TRBD1 (5 bases). Per germline, CDR1 LGHNA and CDR2 YSLEER. The CDR3 extends over 14 amino acids. Trimming pared 0 bases from V and 4 bases from J, leaving 7 bases between.

The rearrangement uses TRBV6-5 and TRBJ2-5, with 7 bases matching TRBD2. The junction had 7 bases not matched to a gene; V was cut back by 5 bases and J by 7 bases. The CDR3 runs to 13 residues. Germline assignment: CDR1 MNHEY and CDR2 SVGAGI. CDR3: CASSQGGRGTQYF. DNA for the CDR3: TGTGCCAGCAGTCAGGGTGGGAGGGGGACCCAGTACTTC.

The chain joins TRBV14 to TRBJ2-1; D might be TRBD2 (6 bases). V was cut by 4 bases and J by 4 bases, with 11 bases left in between. The CDR3 covers 14 residues. Per germline, CDR1 SGHDN and CDR2 FVKESK. The CDR3 DNA is TGTGCCAGCAGCCGGGACTCGCGATACAATGAGCAGTTCTTC. Translated: CASSRDSRYNEQFF.

This clone has just a few counts. The V and J genes are TRBV27 and TRBJ1-5, with 8 positions matching TRBD1. There are 16 residues in the CDR3. Germline V lookup: CDR1 MNHEY, CDR2 SMNVEV (reference sequence). Unmatched junction bases numbered 10, after V lost 4 bases and J lost 5 bases. The CDR3 here is CASSSAMDRADQPQHF. The CDR3 bases are TGTGCCAGCAGTTCAGCAATGGACAGGGCGGATCAGCCCCAGCATTTT.

This chain joins TRBV2 and TRBJ2-1; D gene ambiguous. V gave up 7 bases and J gave up 7 bases, with 11 bases separating them. The CDR3 runs to 12 residues. Per germline, CDR1 SNHLY and CDR2 FYNNEI. CDR3: CASTLELNEQFF. As DNA, the CDR3 is TGTGCCAGCACTTTGGAACTAAATGAGCAGTTCTTC.

V usage is TRBV23-1 and J usage is TRBJ2-7, with 11 nucleotides matching TRBD2. TRBV23-1 is reported as an ORF; its role is uncertain. The trim removed 2 bases at V and 3 bases at J, leaving 15 bases unmatched. This CDR3 region has 19 residues. DNA of the CDR3: TGCGCCAGCAGTCAAGGGTCGGGCCACGGGACTAGCGGAAACTACGAGCAGTACTTC. Amino acid sequence: CASSQGSGHGTSGNYEQYF.